Listed below are T cell receptor beta chains from one sample, sequenced in a study of blood T cell repertoires in COVID-19. Profiling relied on immunoSEQ multiplex PCR, and the TCRdb table lists in-frame clones only, not all of them. Of more than 200,000 clones listed, approximately 84% were seen once; the top ten hold 11%. Input material: peripheral blood. The origin of the receptors is a man aged 45-60 years with COVID-19, enrolled during active disease. The CDR3 runs from the conserved cysteine through the conserved F or W. A D gene is named only where the DNA matches it firmly. Clone size, where shown, is once, few, many, or a class for clones that have expanded.

clone_size	v_call	j_call	d_call	cdr3_nt	cdr3_aa
-	TRBV5-1	TRBJ2-2	-	TGCGCCAGCAGCCCGACAGGAACGAACACCGGGGAGCTGTTTTTT	CASSPTGTNTGELFF
-	TRBV19	TRBJ2-7	-	TGTGCCAGTAGTATAGGGGCTTCCGCCGTGTACGAGCAGTACTTC	CASSIGASAVYEQYF
-	TRBV28	TRBJ1-1	-	TGTGCCAGCAGTTTTCGTCGGGACACTGAAGCTTTCTTT	CASSFRRDTEAFF
-	TRBV9	TRBJ1-6	-	TGTGCCAGCAGCGTAGTATCGGGAAATTCACCCCTCCACTTT	CASSVVSGNSPLHF
few	TRBV20-1	TRBJ1-3	-	TGCAGTGCTAGTGTAGGAGGGGCTGGAAACACCATATATTTT	CSASVGGAGNTIYF
-	TRBV2	TRBJ1-6	TRBD1	TGTGCCAGCAGCGGGGGACAGACCGGTTCACCCCTCCACTTT	CASSGGQTGSPLHF
-	TRBV7-6	TRBJ2-7	TRBD1	TGTGCCAGCAGCTTAGAACAGGGGTCCCTCGAGCAGTACTTC	CASSLEQGSLEQYF
once	TRBV4-1	TRBJ2-5	-	TGCGCCAGCAGCCAACCGGGAGTTAGACAAGAGACCCAGTACTTC	CASSQPGVRQETQYF
-	TRBV28	TRBJ1-2	-	TGTGCCAGCAAAAAAGGTCGCGGGTACTTATATGGCTACACCTTC	CASKKGRGYLYGYTF
-	TRBV5-4	TRBJ2-4	-	TGTGCCAGCAGCTTGGAAGGGGTGGCCAAAAACATTCAGTACTTC	CASSLEGVAKNIQYF
-	TRBV30	TRBJ1-4	TRBD1	TGTGCCTGGGATACAGGGGTTGAAAAACTGTTTTTT	CAWDTGVEKLFF
once	TRBV19	TRBJ1-5	-	TGTGCCAGTAGTATAGATCTTCAGGGCAGTGTCGGCAATCAGCCCCAGCATTTT	CASSIDLQGSVGNQPQHF
few	TRBV28	TRBJ1-6	-	TGTGCCAGCGGAGTTCCCCTCCACTTT	CASGVPLHF
-	TRBV6-2/TRBV6-3	TRBJ1-1	TRBD1	TGTGCCAGCAGTTACCCGGACAGGGGGCGCGAGAACACTGAAGCTTTCTTT	CASSYPDRGRENTEAFF
few	TRBV5-1	TRBJ1-1	-	TGCGCCAGCAGCTTGGGAACGGGGTACCCGAACACTGAAGCTTTCTTT	CASSLGTGYPNTEAFF
-	TRBV19	TRBJ2-1	TRBD2	TGTGCCAGTAGCGGACTAGAGTTTAAGAAGCAGTTCTTC	CASSGLEFKKQFF
-	TRBV19	TRBJ1-4	TRBD1	TGTGCCAGTAGTCCAGACAGGGGGAATGAAAAACTGTTTTTT	CASSPDRGNEKLFF
-	TRBV30	TRBJ1-6	-	TGTGCCTGGAACAAACGCTTACAGGGAAACTATAATTCACCCCTCCACTTT	CAWNKRLQGNYNSPLHF
-	TRBV7-8	TRBJ1-1	TRBD1	TGTGCCAGCAGCTTAGTAGGGGGCAAGGGTGAAGCTTTCTTT	CASSLVGGKGEAFF
once	TRBV19	TRBJ2-7	TRBD1	TGTGCCAGTAGTGACAGGGGGGACTACGAGCAGTACTTC	CASSDRGDYEQYF
-	TRBV30	TRBJ2-1	TRBD2	TGTGCCTGGAGTGCAGCGGGAGTCGATGAGCAGTTCTTC	CAWSAAGVDEQFF
-	TRBV24-1	TRBJ1-2	-	TGTGCCACCAGTGAACGGGACTATGGCTACACCTTC	CATSERDYGYTF
-	TRBV11-2	TRBJ2-7	-	TGTGCCAGCAGCCCAGGGATTAATTTGGGCGAGCAGTACTTC	CASSPGINLGEQYF
few	TRBV18	TRBJ2-7	-	TGTGCCAGCTCGCCTCCTTCGGACACACTCGAGCAGTACTTC	CASSPPSDTLEQYF
-	TRBV7-9	TRBJ1-1	-	TGTGCCAGCAGCTTAGGGACAGATAACACTGAAGCTTTCTTT	CASSLGTDNTEAFF
-	TRBV12-5	TRBJ1-1	-	TGTGCTAGTGGGGGACAGAACACTGAAGCTTTCTTT	CASGGQNTEAFF
-	TRBV7-3	TRBJ2-7	-	TGTGCCAGCAGCTCGACAGATTCCTACGAGCAGTACTTC	CASSSTDSYEQYF
-	TRBV18	TRBJ1-1	-	TGTGCCAGCTCACCCGTTAGGACAGTGAACACTGAAGCTTTCTTT	CASSPVRTVNTEAFF
-	TRBV6-5	TRBJ2-1	TRBD2	TGTGCCAGCAGTTACTCGAGCGGGAACCCCCTCAATGAGCAGTTCTTC	CASSYSSGNPLNEQFF
-	TRBV5-5	TRBJ1-1	-	TGTGCCAGCAGCTTGGACGTCTCGGGAGCAGCTTTCTTT	CASSLDVSGAAFF
-	TRBV7-6	TRBJ2-5	-	TGTGCCAGCAGCCCCATTTCCGGGATCCAAGAGACCCAGTACTTC	CASSPISGIQETQYF
-	TRBV9	TRBJ1-2	-	TGTGCCAGCAGCGTCACAGGTCCGAGCGGCTACACCTTC	CASSVTGPSGYTF
-	TRBV27	TRBJ1-2	TRBD1	TGTGCCAGCAGCCCTTGGGACAGGAGATATCCTACTAACTATGGCTACACCTTC	CASSPWDRRYPTNYGYTF
once	TRBV28	TRBJ1-2	TRBD1	TGTGCCAGCAGTACGGCCGGGACAGTTCACTATGGCTACACCTTC	CASSTAGTVHYGYTF
-	TRBV3-1/TRBV3-2	TRBJ2-2	-	TGTGCCAGCAGCGCGGGACTGAGAACCACCGGGGAGCTGTTTTTT	CASSAGLRTTGELFF
once	TRBV20-1	TRBJ1-1	TRBD1	TGCAGTGCGCCCTTCCTCAGGGGGGCTTTCTTT	CSAPFLRGAFF
-	TRBV3-1/TRBV3-2	TRBJ2-7	-	TGTGCCAGCAGCCAACGTGGGGCAGTAGGTGACGAGCAGTACTTC	CASSQRGAVGDEQYF
-	TRBV5-1	TRBJ2-7	-	TGCGCCGGTTGCCTAGCGACGGAAGCTCGTTGCTCCTACGAGCAGTACTTC	CAGCLATEARCSYEQYF
-	TRBV7-8	TRBJ1-5	-	TGTGCCAGCAGCGGGGGACAAATCGACAATCAGCCCCAGCATTTT	CASSGGQIDNQPQHF
-	TRBV18	TRBJ1-3	TRBD1	TGTGCCAGCTCACCAAGAATCCGGGACAGGGCCTCTGGAAACACCATATATTTT	CASSPRIRDRASGNTIYF
-	TRBV7-3	TRBJ2-2	TRBD2	TGTGCCAGCAGCTTAAGCGGGGGTCCTACCACCGGGGAGCTGTTTTTT	CASSLSGGPTTGELFF
-	TRBV19	TRBJ2-3	-	TGTGCCAGTAGTGCGTCAGACTTGGAGACGCAGTATTTT	CASSASDLETQYF
few	TRBV10-3	TRBJ2-7	-	TGTGCCATCAGTGAGTCCCACTACGAGCAGTACTTC	CAISESHYEQYF
-	TRBV19	TRBJ2-3	TRBD1	TGTGCCAGTAGTATCCAGGGGGCCTTGCAAGATACGCAGTATTTT	CASSIQGALQDTQYF
-	TRBV28	TRBJ1-2	TRBD1	TGTGCCAGCAGAACAGGGGGGCAGGTCTATGGCTACACCTTC	CASRTGGQVYGYTF
-	TRBV19	TRBJ1-4	TRBD1	TGTGCCAGTAGTCGAAGACAGGGTAATGAAAAACTGTTTTTT	CASSRRQGNEKLFF
-	TRBV10-3	TRBJ2-1	TRBD2	TGTGCCATCAGGACCGGACTAGCGGGAGGGCCCGTCGGCCGCCCCGAGCAGTTCTTC	CAIRTGLAGGPVGRPEQFF